The clone carrying this T cell receptor (beta chain) was recorded a few times. Through a sample-barcoded 5' primer and a J-beta primer mix, a second PCR was run for roughly 6 to 11 cycles. Each cDNA molecule received a tag from a template-switch adaptor that had 12 random nucleotides. TCRdb analysed the 5' RACE reads with MiXCR anew, one entry per CDR3 protein. Of approximately 1,700,000 distinct CDR3 sequences listed, roughly two fifths are singletons. The data belong to a study of blood T cells in healthy people across ages. CDR1 MNHEY and CDR2 SVGEGT come from the germline V gene. The CDR3 consists of 13 residues. Losses at the gene ends were 8 bases for V and 3 bases for J; bases not matched to a gene: 7.

The sequencing input was blood. J is TRBJ2-7 and V is TRBV6-2 or TRBV6-3; TRBD2 matches 7 bases. This receptor was taken from a human donor in good health. The CDR3 DNA reads TGTGCCAGCTGGGGGGGGAACCACTACGAGCAGTACTTC. Its protein product is CASWGGNHYEQYF.